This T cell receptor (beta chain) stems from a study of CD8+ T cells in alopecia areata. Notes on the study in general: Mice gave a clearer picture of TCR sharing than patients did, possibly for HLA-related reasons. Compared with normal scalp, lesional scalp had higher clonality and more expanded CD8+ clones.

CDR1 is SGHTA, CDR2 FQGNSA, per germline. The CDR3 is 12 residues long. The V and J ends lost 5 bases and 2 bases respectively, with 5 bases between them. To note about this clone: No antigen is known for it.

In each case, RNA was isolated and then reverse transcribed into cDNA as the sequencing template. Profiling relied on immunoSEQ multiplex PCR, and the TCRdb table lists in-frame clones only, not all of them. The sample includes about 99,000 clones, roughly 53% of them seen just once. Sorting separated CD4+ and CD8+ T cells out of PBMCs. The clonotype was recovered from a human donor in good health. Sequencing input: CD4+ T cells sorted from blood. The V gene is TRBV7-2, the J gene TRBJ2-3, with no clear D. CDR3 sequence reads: CASSRYTDTQYF. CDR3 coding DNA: TGTGCCAGCAGCCGCTACACAGATACGCAGTATTTT.